These 31 T cell receptor beta chains came from one sample sequenced in a study of blood T cell repertoires in COVID-19. The table came from immunoSEQ multiplex PCR; TCRdb's copy has only in-frame clones and leaves some out. The sample comprises over 450,000 clones, roughly nine tenths of which are singletons, and 7.8% rests with the top ten. The sequencing input was peripheral blood. The receptors originated from a woman aged 45-65 years with COVID-19, enrolled during active disease.

This chain links TRBV28 with TRBJ1-5; D might be TRBD1 (6 bases). V gave up 2 bases and J gave up 3 bases, with 8 bases separating them. Germline V lookup: CDR1 MDHEN, CDR2 SYDVKM. The CDR3 consists of 14 residues. CDR3: CASSLNRDNQPQHF. The CDR3 bases are TGTGCCAGCAGTTTAAACAGGGACAATCAGCCCCAGCATTTT.

A remark on this clone: An end of the junction does not agree with germline; a read error may underlie this. This specimen includes other DNA sequences encoding the same CDR3. The chain combines TRBV6-5 with TRBJ1-1; tentative D call: TRBD1 (5 bases). Germline V gene lookup returns CDR1 MNHEY and CDR2 SVGAGI. CDR3 length: 13 amino acids. For the CDR3, the DNA is TGTGCCAGCAGGGGTGGTAGGGGCACTGAAGCCTTCTTT. It translates to CASRGGRGTEAFF.

The V and J genes are TRBV11-2 and TRBJ1-1; D not certain. The ends were cut back, 1 base at V and 1 base at J, with 10 bases in the middle. Looked up from germline, CDR1 is SGHAT and CDR2 is FQNNGV. The CDR3 totals 15 residues. CDR3 loop: CASSLVGSANTEAFF. CDR3 coding DNA: TGTGCCAGCAGCTTAGTGGGCAGTGCGAACACTGAAGCTTTCTTT.

The genes are TRBV27 and TRBJ1-1, with D possibly matching TRBD1 (5 bases). The CDR3 loop spans 14 amino acids. The ends were cut back, 0 bases at V and 3 bases at J, with 8 bases in the middle. Germline V gene lookup returns CDR1 MNHEY and CDR2 SMNVEV (reference sequence). CDR3 region: CASSLSQGDTEAFF. CDR3 DNA sequence: TGTGCCAGCAGTTTATCTCAGGGCGACACTGAAGCTTTCTTT.

The V call is TRBV7-9, the J call TRBJ2-7; the match to TRBD2 covers 7 bases. The germline V gene has CDR1 SEHNR and CDR2 FQNEAQ (reference sequence). The CDR3 totals 15 residues. Unmatched junction bases numbered 10, after V lost 5 bases and J lost 3 bases. The CDR3 DNA follows: TGTGCCAGCAGCCCGAGCGGCGGGGGAAACTACGAGCAGTACTTC. This codes for CASSPSGGGNYEQYF. Supplemented by reference TRBV7-9 and TRBJ2-7, the full variable domain reads DTGVSQNPRHKITKRGQNVTFRCDPISEHNRLYWYRQTLGQGPEFLTYFQNEAQLEKSRLLSDRFSAERPKGSFSTLEIQRTEQGDSAMYLCASSPSGGGNYEQYFGPGTRLTVT.

This clone was picked up one time. The V gene is TRBV5-8, the J gene TRBJ2-1; D is possibly TRBD2 (6 bases). Germline assignment: CDR1 SGHTS and CDR2 YDEGEE. The ends were cut back, 4 bases at V and 4 bases at J, with 15 bases in the middle. The CDR3 runs 15 residues. This CDR3 is CASSPMGGPYNEQFF. The CDR3 DNA reads as TGTGCCAGCAGCCCCATGGGGGGACCTTACAATGAGCAGTTCTTC.

The rearrangement uses TRBV6-6 and TRBJ2-3; 7 bases line up with TRBD1. Germline CDR1 and CDR2: MNHNY and SVGAGI (reference sequence). The length of the CDR3 is 15 residues. V trimming: 5 bases; J trimming: 0 bases; junction bases outside the gene matches: 5. CDR3 bases: TGTGCCAGCAGTCGACAGGGCTTCAGCACAGATACGCAGTATTTT. This translates into CASSRQGFSTDTQYF.

This sequence joins TRBV11-2 and TRBJ1-1, with unresolved D. Germline assignment: CDR1 SGHAT and CDR2 FQNNGV. Trimming shortened V by 2 bases and J by 0 bases, and 10 bases separated the two germline ends. CDR3 length: 15 residues. CDR3 DNA: TGTGCCAGCAGCTTAAACCTCGGGGTGAACACTGAAGCTTTCTTT. It codes for CASSLNLGVNTEAFF.

This clone was found a few times. The rearrangement links TRBV30 to TRBJ1-5; possibly TRBD1 for D (5 bases). The V gene lost 4 bases and the J gene lost 5 bases, with 9 bases spanning the gap. CDR1 and CDR2 (germline): GTSNPN, SVGIG (reference sequence). This CDR3 has 12 amino acids. The CDR3 is CAWNRRDQPQHF. CDR3 sequence (DNA): TGTGCCTGGAACAGGCGAGATCAGCCCCAGCATTTT.

Here the CDR3 DNA reads TGTGCCAGCAGCAACCTGGGAGGGAATTCACCCCTCCACTTT. Its translation: CASSNLGGNSPLHF. The rearrangement links TRBV25-1 to TRBJ1-6; D remains unclear. This CDR3 contains 14 residues. V was pared by 6 bases and J by 7 bases, with 13 bases between. CDR1 is MGHDK and CDR2 is SYGVNS in the germline V gene.

This chain connects TRBV4-2 to TRBJ1-2; D is perhaps TRBD1 (6 bases). Trimming pared 0 bases from V and 4 bases from J, leaving 12 bases between. This CDR3 region has 15 residues. The germline gives CDR1 LGHNA, CDR2 YNFKEQ. Written as DNA, the CDR3 is TGTGCCAGCAGCCAAGACTCAGGGGTGAGCTATGGCTACACCTTC. It is translated as CASSQDSGVSYGYTF.

The chain links TRBV5-5 to TRBJ1-4; maybe TRBD1 (5 bases). Per germline, CDR1 SGHKS and CDR2 YYEKEE (reference sequence). This CDR3 contains 16 residues. V lost 2 bases to trimming and J lost 0 bases, with 11 bases between them. The CDR3 loop is CASSLGHKATNEKLFF. The CDR3, as DNA: TGTGCCAGCAGCTTAGGACACAAGGCAACTAATGAAAAACTGTTTTTT.

This chain connects TRBV4-1 to TRBJ2-3; TRBD2 matches at 7 bases. V gave up 4 bases and J gave up 2 bases; unmatched junction bases: 9. Germline CDR1 reads MGHRA; CDR2 reads YSYEKL. This CDR3 spans 16 amino acids. CDR3 sequence: CASSRQPGGLTDTQYF. The CDR3 nucleotides are TGCGCCAGCAGCCGTCAGCCGGGGGGACTCACAGATACGCAGTATTTT.

Note on this clone: This same CDR3 is encoded by further DNA sequences in the sample. The chain is built from TRBV5-1 and TRBJ2-3; possibly TRBD1 for D (5 bases). The V end was cut by 4 bases, the J end by 3 bases, with 15 bases between. The germline gives CDR1 SGHRS, CDR2 YFSETQ. The CDR3 consists of 15 residues. This CDR3 reads CASSPWGGDTDTQYF. CDR3 nucleotide sequence: TGCGCCAGCAGCCCGTGGGGCGGTGATACAGATACGCAGTATTTT.

The chain has TRBV15 and TRBJ2-1; 12 nucleotides agree with TRBD2. Germline lookup yields CDR1 LNHNV and CDR2 YYDKDF (reference sequence). The J segment lost 9 bases and the V segment lost 2 bases, leaving 17 bases of the junction unmatched. This CDR3 comprises 19 residues. The CDR3 loop is CATSRPPPGTSGRHGEQFF. DNA of the CDR3: TGTGCCACCAGCAGACCCCCGCCCGGGACTAGCGGGCGGCATGGTGAGCAGTTCTTC.

The V call is TRBV18, the J call TRBJ1-1; 10 positions match TRBD1. The germline CDR1 and CDR2 sequences are KGHSH and LQKENI. The trim removed 5 bases at V and 3 bases at J, leaving 6 bases unmatched. This CDR3 has 15 amino acids. The CDR3 region is CASSNRQGADTEAFF. The DNA for the CDR3 is TGTGCCAGCTCAAACAGACAGGGGGCAGACACTGAAGCTTTCTTT.

The chain joins TRBV10-3 to TRBJ1-1, with D possibly matching TRBD1 (5 bases). The CDR3 consists of 15 residues. The germline V gene has CDR1 ENHRY and CDR2 SYGVKD. The germline V and J ends were trimmed by 2 bases and 1 base, with 11 bases remaining between them. The DNA of the CDR3 is TGTGCCATCAGTGAGCGGGGGATAGGGAACACTGAAGCTTTCTTT. Its translation: CAISERGIGNTEAFF.

This chain links TRBV15 with TRBJ2-7, with a weak D call TRBD1 (6 bases). CDR1 LNHNV and CDR2 YYDKDF come from the germline V gene (reference sequence). The CDR3 consists of 15 residues. Trimming stripped 4 bases from V and 0 bases from J, with 13 bases between. The CDR3 sequence: CATSNRAAASYEQYF. The DNA of the CDR3 is TGTGCCACCAGCAACAGGGCCGCCGCCTCCTACGAGCAGTACTTC.

The chain recombines TRBV19 with TRBJ1-2; TRBD1 agrees at 7 bases. The CDR3 length is 14 residues. Germline V gene sequence: CDR1 LNHDA, CDR2 SQIVND (reference sequence). V lost 6 bases, J lost 0 bases, and 4 bases stayed unmatched. The CDR3 DNA reads as TGTGCCAGTAGGAACAGGGGATCTAACTATGGCTACACCTTC. This encodes CASRNRGSNYGYTF.

Notes on this clone: This same CDR3 is encoded by further DNA sequences in the sample. V is TRBV19 and J is TRBJ2-7; TRBD1 might be the D (5 bases). The germline V and J ends were trimmed by 3 bases and 0 bases, with 12 bases remaining between them. Germline V gives CDR1 LNHDA, CDR2 SQIVND (reference sequence). The CDR3 extends over 15 amino acids. The CDR3 region is CASSIYQGSSYEQYF. Written as DNA, the CDR3 is TGTGCCAGTAGTATTTATCAGGGCAGCTCCTACGAGCAGTACTTC.

This clone was picked up one time. The gene calls are TRBV18 and TRBJ2-7; 9 bases agree with TRBD1. Germline lookup yields CDR1 KGHSH and CDR2 LQKENI. V gave up 2 bases and J gave up 5 bases; unmatched junction bases: 4. This CDR3 spans 14 amino acids. The CDR3 sequence: CASSPGQGWDEQYF. The DNA of the CDR3 is TGTGCCAGCTCACCAGGACAGGGGTGGGACGAGCAGTACTTC.

The rearrangement joins TRBV29-1 to TRBJ1-2; 8 bases line up with TRBD1. The CDR3 is made up of 13 amino acids. J was trimmed by 6 bases and V by 1 base; bases with no gene match: 4. CDR1 and CDR2 (germline): SQVTM, ANQGSEA. The chain's CDR3 is CSVEGTGRHGYTF. DNA for the CDR3: TGCAGCGTTGAAGGGACAGGGCGCCATGGCTACACCTTC.

J is TRBJ2-3 and V is TRBV7-2; 7 bases map to TRBD2. In germline, CDR1 is SGHTA, CDR2 FQGNSA. The CDR3 runs to 14 residues. V shed 4 bases, J shed 7 bases, and the junction held 8 bases outside the gene matches. The DNA for the CDR3 is TGTGCCAGCAGCTGGGGGAGGGAGCCGAATACGCAGTATTTT. The encoded protein is CASSWGREPNTQYF.

This clone came up a few times. J is TRBJ2-7 and V is TRBV5-1; 7 bases fit TRBD1. The CDR3 spans 16 residues. The trim removed 0 bases at V and 1 base at J, leaving 7 bases unmatched. Germline lookup yields CDR1 SGHRS and CDR2 YFSETQ. The CDR3 is CASSLEGRGFSYEQYF. CDR3 DNA: TGCGCCAGCAGCTTGGAGGGCAGGGGGTTTTCCTACGAGCAGTACTTC.

This chain joins TRBV20-1 and TRBJ1-2; TRBD1 matches 7 bases. Looked up from germline, CDR1 is DFQATT and CDR2 is SNEGSKA (reference sequence). V trimming: 6 bases; J trimming: 8 bases; junction bases outside the gene matches: 6. The CDR3 spans 11 residues. The CDR3 here is CSAPTGVGYTF. The CDR3 nucleotides are TGCAGTGCCCCTACAGGGGTCGGCTACACCTTC.

The chain couples TRBV30 to TRBJ1-6; TRBD1 agrees at 8 bases. This CDR3 has 12 amino acids. Germline CDR1 and CDR2: GTSNPN and SVGIG (reference sequence). The trim removed 8 bases at V and 7 bases at J, leaving 4 bases unmatched. Written as DNA, the CDR3 is TGTGCCGGGGACAGGAAGAATTCACCCCTCCACTTT. The encoded protein is CAGDRKNSPLHF.

For the CDR3, the DNA is TGTGCCAGCAGGTTACAGGGTGTCCTGGCAGATACGCAGTATTTT. Protein: CASRLQGVLADTQYF. This rearrangement joins TRBV2 to TRBJ2-3; possible D gene TRBD1, 6 bases. CDR1 SNHLY and CDR2 FYNNEI come from the germline V gene. The CDR3 contains 15 residues. V was pared by 6 bases and J by 4 bases, with 17 bases between.

The genes are TRBV2 and TRBJ1-6; 9 bases line up with TRBD1. Germline loops: CDR1 SNHLY, CDR2 FYNNEI. Unmatched junction bases numbered 5, after V lost 3 bases and J lost 8 bases. This CDR3 spans 15 amino acids. CDR3 loop: CASSEMGTGHSPLHF. In DNA form, the CDR3 reads TGTGCCAGCAGTGAGATGGGGACAGGGCATTCACCCCTCCACTTT.

V gene TRBV24-1 combines with J gene TRBJ2-1, with TRBD2 matching over 7 bases. CDR3 size: 14 residues. The V segment lost 5 bases and the J segment 12 bases; nucleotides outside the gene matches: 12. Germline CDR1 and CDR2: KGHDR and SFDVKD. Here the CDR3 DNA reads TGTGCCACCAGTGTGAAGGGGAGGGATGGGGGGCAGTTCTTC. Protein: CATSVKGRDGGQFF.

The V call is TRBV9, the J call TRBJ1-1; 7 nucleotides match TRBD1. J was trimmed by 1 base and V by 4 bases; bases with no gene match: 7. The germline V gene encodes CDR1 SGDLS and CDR2 YYNGEE. The CDR3 is 15 amino acids. Written as DNA, the CDR3 is TGTGCCAGCAGCTTCCAGGGGGAAACGAACACTGAAGCTTTCTTT. It yields the protein CASSFQGETNTEAFF. Full variable domain (missing parts from reference TRBV9 and TRBJ1-1): DSGVTQTPKHLITATGQRVTLRCSPRSGDLSVYWYQQSLDQGLQFLIQYYNGEERAKGNILERFSAQQFPDLHSELNLSSLELGDSALYFCASSFQGETNTEAFFGQGTRLTVV.

This chain links TRBV12-3 or TRBV12-4 with TRBJ1-2, with D hard to call. The V gene lost 2 bases and the J gene lost 6 bases, with 10 bases spanning the gap. CDR3 length equals 13 residues. The CDR3 nucleotides are TGTGCCAGCAGTTTATTTGAGGGTGATGGCTACACCTTC. Translating it yields CASSLFEGDGYTF.